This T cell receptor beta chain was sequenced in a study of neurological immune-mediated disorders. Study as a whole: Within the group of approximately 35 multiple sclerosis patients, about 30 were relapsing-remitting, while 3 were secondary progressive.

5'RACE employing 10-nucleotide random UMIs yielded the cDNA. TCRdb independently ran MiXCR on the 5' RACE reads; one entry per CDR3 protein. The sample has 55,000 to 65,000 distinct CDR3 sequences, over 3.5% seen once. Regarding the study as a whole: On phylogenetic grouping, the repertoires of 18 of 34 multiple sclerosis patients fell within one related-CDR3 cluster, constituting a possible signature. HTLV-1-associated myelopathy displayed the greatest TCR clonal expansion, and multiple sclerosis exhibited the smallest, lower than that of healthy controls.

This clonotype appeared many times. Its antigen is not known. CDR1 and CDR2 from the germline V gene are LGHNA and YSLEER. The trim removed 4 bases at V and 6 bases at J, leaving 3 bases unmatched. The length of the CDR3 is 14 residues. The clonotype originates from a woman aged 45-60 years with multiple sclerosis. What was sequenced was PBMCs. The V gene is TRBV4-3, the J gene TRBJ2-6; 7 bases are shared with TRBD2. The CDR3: CASSRGGLANVLTF. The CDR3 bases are TGCGCCAGCAGCCGGGGGGGTCTGGCCAACGTCCTGACTTTC.